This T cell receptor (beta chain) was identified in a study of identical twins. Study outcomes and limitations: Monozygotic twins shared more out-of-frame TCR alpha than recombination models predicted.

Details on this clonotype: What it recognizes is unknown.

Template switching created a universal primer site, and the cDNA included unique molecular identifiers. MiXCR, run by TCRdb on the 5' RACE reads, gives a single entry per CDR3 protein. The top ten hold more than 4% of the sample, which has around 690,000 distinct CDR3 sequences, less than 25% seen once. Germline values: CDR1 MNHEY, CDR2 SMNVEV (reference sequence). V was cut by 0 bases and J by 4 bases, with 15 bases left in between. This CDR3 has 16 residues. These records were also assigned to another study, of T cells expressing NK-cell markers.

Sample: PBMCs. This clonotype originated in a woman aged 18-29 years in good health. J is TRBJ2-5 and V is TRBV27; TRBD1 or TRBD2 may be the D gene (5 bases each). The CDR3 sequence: CASSLSWAPGRETQYF. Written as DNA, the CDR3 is TGTGCCAGCAGTTTATCGTGGGCACCGGGGCGAGAGACCCAGTACTTC.